The 21 T cell receptor beta chains listed next were all sequenced from one sample in a study of shared clonotypes between healthy human individuals. The data were produced by immunoSEQ multiplex PCR, yet TCRdb's version contains in-frame clones alone and is incomplete. Of 1,500,000 or so clones in the sample, 95% to 97% were seen once. Sequencing used naive CD4+ T cells sorted from blood. As to subset: CD45RA+ positively selected. These receptors were collected from a man aged 30 to 39 in good health.

On this clone itself: This specimen includes other DNA sequences encoding the same CDR3. The chain links TRBV5-6 to TRBJ2-2; weak D call: TRBD2 (5 bases). The CDR3 length is 13 residues. Trimming stripped 4 bases from V and 8 bases from J, with 12 bases between. Germline V gene lookup returns CDR1 SGHDT and CDR2 YYEEEE. DNA of the CDR3: TGTGCCAGCAGCCTCGCCGGCGGGGGGGAGCTGTTTTTT. Residues: CASSLAGGGELFF.

The CDR3 DNA sequence: TGTGCCAGCAACACAGTAGGGGCTGGGGCCAACGTCCTGACTTTC. Translating it yields CASNTVGAGANVLTF. The chain combines TRBV27 with TRBJ2-6, with D perhaps matching TRBD1 (5 bases). The CDR3 is 15 amino acids. The germline V and J ends were trimmed by 7 bases and 2 bases, with 12 bases remaining between them. CDR1 is MNHEY, CDR2 SMNVEV, per germline (reference sequence).

In DNA form, the CDR3 reads TGTGCCAGCAGCGCGACAGGGGCCAACGTCCTGACTTTC. It is translated as CASSATGANVLTF. The rearrangement joins TRBV11-3 to TRBJ2-6; D remains ambiguous. The CDR3 has 13 amino acids. V shed 5 bases and J shed 4 bases, with 6 bases lying between them. Germline V CDR1 and CDR2: SGHNT, YENEEA.

The DNA of the CDR3 is TGCAGCGTTGACGGGGATACAGGGGTTTCTACATATTCTGACAATGAGCAGTTCTTC. It encodes CSVDGDTGVSTYSDNEQFF. V gene TRBV29-1 combines with J gene TRBJ2-1, with 7 bases lining up with TRBD1. Germline loops: CDR1 SQVTM, CDR2 ANQGSEA. The length of the CDR3 is 19 residues. V lost 3 bases and J lost 5; bases outside the gene matches: 22.

This clone has only a few counts. This chain joins TRBV19 and TRBJ1-1; 8 bases fit TRBD1. The J segment lost 0 bases and the V segment lost 7 bases, leaving 7 bases of the junction unmatched. Germline V gives CDR1 LNHDA, CDR2 SQIVND (reference sequence). The CDR3 has 15 amino acids. The CDR3 DNA reads TGTGCCAGTACTAGGACAGGGACGATGAACACTGAAGCTTTCTTT. Residues: CASTRTGTMNTEAFF.

The chain has TRBV5-6 and TRBJ2-1; D gene unclear. Trimming left V 3 bases short and J 7 bases short, with 8 bases between. Germline V CDR1 and CDR2: SGHDT, YYEEEE. This CDR3 is built from 12 residues. CDR3 sequence reads: CASSSELNEQFF. The CDR3 coding sequence is TGTGCCAGCAGCTCGGAGTTAAATGAGCAGTTCTTC.

The chain uses TRBV10-3 and TRBJ2-7, with TRBD2 matching over 10 bases. This CDR3 has 15 amino acids. Germline-derived CDR1 and CDR2 are ENHRY and SYGVKD. Trimming at V came to 6 bases and at J to 1 base, leaving 6 bases not matched to a gene. CDR3 amino acids: CAIRGTSETSYEQYF. CDR3 DNA sequence: TGTGCCATCAGGGGGACTAGCGAAACATCCTACGAGCAGTACTTC.

This chain uses TRBV9 with TRBJ1-4, with TRBD1 as a possible D gene (5 bases). Trimming took off 3 bases at V and 1 base at J, with 10 bases between the two ends. The length of the CDR3 is 15 residues. Germline CDR1 is SGDLS and CDR2 is YYNGEE. The CDR3, as DNA: TGTGCCAGCAGCGCCCAGGGTGGAACTAATGAAAAACTGTTTTTT. Its protein product is CASSAQGGTNEKLFF.

The gene calls are TRBV6-1 and TRBJ1-5; a possible D gene is TRBD1 (6 bases). The V gene's germline CDR1 is MNHNS and CDR2 SASEGT. V dropped 2 bases and J dropped 2 bases, with 19 bases sitting between them. The CDR3 extends over 18 amino acids. Here the CDR3 DNA reads TGTGCCAGCAGTGAATCTTCACAGGGAAGGGGAGGCAATCAGCCCCAGCATTTT. Protein sequence: CASSESSQGRGGNQPQHF.

The chain couples TRBV4-2 to TRBJ2-1, with D hard to call. Germline CDR1 is LGHNA and CDR2 is YNFKEQ. CDR3 length: 17 amino acids. V was trimmed by 0 bases and J by 4 bases, leaving 16 bases between them. The chain's CDR3 is CASSQERASSAYNEQFF. The CDR3 DNA follows: TGTGCCAGCAGCCAAGAACGGGCGAGTTCAGCTTACAATGAGCAGTTCTTC.

A single count supports this clone. The chain has TRBV5-1 and TRBJ1-1; D perhaps matches TRBD1 (5 bases). The V and J ends lost 1 base and 1 base respectively, with 17 bases between them. Germline-derived CDR1 and CDR2 are SGHRS and YFSETQ. The CDR3 consists of 17 residues. CDR3 coding DNA: TGCGCCAGCAGCTTGTCGCCGGGGCCCCAGGAGAACACTGAAGCTTTCTTT. This sequence encodes CASSLSPGPQENTEAFF. Full variable domain (remainder filled in from reference TRBV5-1 and TRBJ1-1): KAGVTQTPRYLIKTRGQQVTLSCSPISGHRSVSWYQQTPGQGLQFLFEYFSETQRNKGNFPGRFSGRQFSNSRSEMNVSTLELGDSALYLCASSLSPGPQENTEAFFGQGTRLTVV.

The genes are TRBV5-1 and TRBJ2-1, with TRBD2 matching 10 bases. Germline values: CDR1 SGHRS, CDR2 YFSETQ. This CDR3 contains 16 residues. Trimming cost V 4 bases and J 10 bases; bases outside gene matches: 14. CDR3 nucleotide sequence: TGCGCCAGCAGCCTTACAGCGGGAGGGCCTGTGCGAGAGCAGTTCTTC. Its protein is CASSLTAGGPVREQFF.

CDR3 in amino acids: CASSGAPGELFF. For the CDR3, the DNA is TGTGCCAGCAGCGGAGCCCCGGGAGAACTGTTTTTT. This chain connects TRBV9 to TRBJ1-4; D is uncertain. The CDR3 covers 12 residues. Germline CDR1 and CDR2: SGDLS and YYNGEE. Trimming took 3 bases from V and 12 from J, leaving 12 bases between them.

The chain joins TRBV5-1 to TRBJ2-7; 8 bases agree with TRBD2. The CDR3 runs 16 residues. V was clipped by 4 bases and J by 4 bases; unmatched bases: 13. Looked up from germline, CDR1 is SGHRS and CDR2 is YFSETQ. DNA for the CDR3: TGCGCCAGCAGCCCGACCCCCGCGGGACTAGAGTACGAGCAGTACTTC. It codes for CASSPTPAGLEYEQYF.

The chain joins TRBV11-2 to TRBJ2-5, with 8 bases fitting TRBD2. J lost 4 bases, V lost 1 base, and 5 bases had no gene match. The CDR3 is 15 amino acids. Germline CDR1 reads SGHAT; CDR2 reads FQNNGV. CDR3 region: CASSLAGGSLETQYF. Here the CDR3 DNA reads TGTGCCAGCAGCTTAGCGGGGGGGAGCCTAGAGACCCAGTACTTC.

This chain uses TRBV19 with TRBJ2-1; 10 nucleotides align to TRBD2. Germline loops: CDR1 LNHDA, CDR2 SQIVND (reference sequence). Unmatched junction bases numbered 14, after V lost 5 bases and J lost 1 base. The CDR3 loop spans 19 amino acids. The CDR3, as DNA: TGTGCCAGTAGTCGGGGACTAGCGCTCGGGGTGGGGTCCTACAATGAGCAGTTCTTC. This sequence encodes CASSRGLALGVGSYNEQFF.

The gene calls are TRBV5-4 and TRBJ2-7, with 9 bases aligning to TRBD1. The CDR3 contains 14 residues. CDR1 is SGHNT, CDR2 YYREEE, per germline (reference sequence). The J segment lost 3 bases and the V segment lost 2 bases, leaving 3 bases of the junction unmatched. The CDR3 DNA follows: TGTGCCAGCAGCTTAACAGGGGGCGGCTACGAGCAGTACTTC. Protein sequence: CASSLTGGGYEQYF.

This rearrangement joins TRBV6-5 to TRBJ2-7; D may be TRBD1 or TRBD2 (5 bases each). The CDR3 runs 11 residues. Germline-derived CDR1 and CDR2 are MNHEY and SVGAGI. With 8 bases removed from V and 6 bases from J, the gap between germline ends came to 11 bases. For the CDR3, the DNA is TGTGCCAGCGGGACGCATGTCGAGCAGTACTTC. This codes for CASGTHVEQYF.

This sequence joins TRBV2 and TRBJ2-7; TRBD2 is a possible D gene (5 bases). CDR1 SNHLY and CDR2 FYNNEI come from the germline V gene. The CDR3 runs 15 residues. Trimming took 6 bases from V and 1 from J, leaving 16 bases between them. The CDR3 here is CASSGILTASYEQYF. CDR3 in DNA: TGTGCCAGCAGCGGGATCCTAACAGCGTCCTACGAGCAGTACTTC.

The genes are TRBV2 and TRBJ2-5, with unresolved D. Trimming took 4 bases from V and 2 from J, leaving 11 bases between them. CDR3 length: 14 residues. From germline, CDR1 is SNHLY and CDR2 FYNNEI. The CDR3, as DNA: TGTGCCAGCAGTGTTCTCCAGGTACAAGAGACCCAGTACTTC. Its translation: CASSVLQVQETQYF.

V and J are TRBV7-8 and TRBJ1-1, with D possibly TRBD1 on 6 matching bases. CDR1 and CDR2 (germline): SGHVS, FQNEAQ. V gave up 3 bases and J gave up 5 bases, with 13 bases separating them. The CDR3 runs to 14 residues. CDR3 bases: TGTGCCAGCAGCTTCCGGACAGAATCGACTGAAGCTTTCTTT. Protein product: CASSFRTESTEAFF.